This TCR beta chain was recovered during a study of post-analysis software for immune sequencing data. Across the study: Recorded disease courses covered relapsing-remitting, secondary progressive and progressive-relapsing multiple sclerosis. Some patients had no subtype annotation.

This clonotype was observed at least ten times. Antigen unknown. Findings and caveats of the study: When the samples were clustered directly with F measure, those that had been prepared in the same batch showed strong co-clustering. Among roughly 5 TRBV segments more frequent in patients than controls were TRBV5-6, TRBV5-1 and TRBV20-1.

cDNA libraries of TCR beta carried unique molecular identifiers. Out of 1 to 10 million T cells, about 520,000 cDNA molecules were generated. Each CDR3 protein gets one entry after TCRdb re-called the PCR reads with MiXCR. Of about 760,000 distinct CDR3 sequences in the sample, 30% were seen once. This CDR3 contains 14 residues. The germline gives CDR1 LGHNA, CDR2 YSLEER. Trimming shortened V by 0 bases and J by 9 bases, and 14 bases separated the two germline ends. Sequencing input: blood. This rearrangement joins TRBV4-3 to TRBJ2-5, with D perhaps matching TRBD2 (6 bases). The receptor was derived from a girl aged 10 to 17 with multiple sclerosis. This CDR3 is CASSQDSGRGSQYF. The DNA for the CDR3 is TGCGCCAGCAGCCAAGACTCCGGGAGAGGGTCCCAGTACTTC.